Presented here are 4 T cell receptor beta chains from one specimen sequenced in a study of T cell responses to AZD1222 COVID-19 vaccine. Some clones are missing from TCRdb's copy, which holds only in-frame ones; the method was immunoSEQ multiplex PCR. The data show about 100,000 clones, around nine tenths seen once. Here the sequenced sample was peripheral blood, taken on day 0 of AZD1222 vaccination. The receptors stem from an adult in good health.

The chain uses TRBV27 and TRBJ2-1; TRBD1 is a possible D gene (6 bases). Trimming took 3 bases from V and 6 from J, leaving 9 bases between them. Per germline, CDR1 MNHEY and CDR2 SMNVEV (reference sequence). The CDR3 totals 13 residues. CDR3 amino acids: CASSLDSINEQFF. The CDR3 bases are TGTGCCAGCAGTTTGGACAGCATCAATGAGCAGTTCTTC.

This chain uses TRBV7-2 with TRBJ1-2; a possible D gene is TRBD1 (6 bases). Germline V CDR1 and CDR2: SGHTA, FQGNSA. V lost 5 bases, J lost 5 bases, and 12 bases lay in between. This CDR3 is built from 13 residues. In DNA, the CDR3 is TGTGCCAGCAGCGCGGTCACAGGGTATGGCTACACCTTC. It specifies CASSAVTGYGYTF.

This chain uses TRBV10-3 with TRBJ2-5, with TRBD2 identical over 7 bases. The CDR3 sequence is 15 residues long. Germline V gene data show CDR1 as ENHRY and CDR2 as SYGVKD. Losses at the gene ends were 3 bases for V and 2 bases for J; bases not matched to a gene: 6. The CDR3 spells CAISDPGGGQETQYF. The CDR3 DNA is TGTGCCATCAGTGATCCTGGGGGGGGTCAAGAGACCCAGTACTTC.

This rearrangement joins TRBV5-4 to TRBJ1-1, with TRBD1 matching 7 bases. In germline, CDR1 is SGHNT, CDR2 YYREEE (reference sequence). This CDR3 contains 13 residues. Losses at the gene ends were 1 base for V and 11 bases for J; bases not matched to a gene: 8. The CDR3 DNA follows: TGTGCCAGCAGCTTGAAGGGGGCGACGGATGCTTTCTTT. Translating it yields CASSLKGATDAFF.